Listed below are T cell receptor beta chains from one sample, sequenced in a study of blood T cell repertoires in COVID-19. Repertoires were generated with immunoSEQ multiplex PCR, while TCRdb's copy carries only in-frame clones and drops some. The sample lists roughly 220,000 clones; nearly 90% were seen once. Sequencing was done on a sample of PBMCs or T cells enriched from blood (not recorded which). All receptors come from a man aged 25 to 40 who had been exposed to COVID-19. Each CDR3 is given with its conserved first and last residue. The D gene is left open where the match is weak. Where a row states a size, it is once, few, many or the class of an expanded clone; other rows omit it.

>TRBJ1-2|.|.|TRBV21-1
TGTGCCAGCAGCAAAGGTACAGGGGGCATGTATGGCTACACCTTC
CASSKGTGGMYGYTF
>TRBJ2-5|.|TRBD1|TRBV6-5
TGTGCCAGCAGTTACTCGACAGGGGGGCCCCAAGAGACCCAGTACTTC
CASSYSTGGPQETQYF
>TRBJ1-2|.|.|TRBV6-5
TGTGCCACCAGTCCCCAACGGGTCTATGGCTACACCTTC
CATSPQRVYGYTF
>TRBJ1-1|.|.|TRBV19
TGTGCCAGTTCCCGGGTCATGAACACTGAAGCTTTCTTT
CASSRVMNTEAFF
>TRBJ2-2|.|.|TRBV2
TGTGCCAGCAGGGCACAAGAATTTAACACCGGGGAGCTGTTTTTT
CASRAQEFNTGELFF
>TRBJ2-1|few|.|TRBV11-1
TGTGCCAGCAGCTTCGGGGGGCCCTACAATGAGCAGTTCTTC
CASSFGGPYNEQFF
>TRBJ1-6|.|.|TRBV5-6
TGTGCCAGCAGCTTGGCCGGAGTCGAGTGGGATTCACCCCTCCACTTT
CASSLAGVEWDSPLHF
>TRBJ1-6|.|TRBD1|TRBV4-3
TGCGCCAGCAGCCCCCGGGACAGGGGGCATTCACCCCTCCACTTT
CASSPRDRGHSPLHF
>TRBJ2-6|medium-sized|TRBD1|TRBV2
TGTGCCAGCAGTCTCACAGGGGGCTCTGGGGCCAACGTCCTGACTTTC
CASSLTGGSGANVLTF
>TRBJ1-1|.|.|TRBV4-1
TGCGCCAGCAGGAGAAGTGCCGGGAGTTCAGACACTGAAGCTTTCTTT
CASRRSAGSSDTEAFF
>TRBJ2-3|.|TRBD2|TRBV11-2
TGTGCCAGCGGCGAGCGGGGCCGCACAGATACGCAGTATTTT
CASGERGRTDTQYF
>TRBJ1-1|.|.|TRBV11-2
TGTGCCAGCAGCCCTTCTCTGACAGGTTCGGGGACTGAAGCTTTCTTT
CASSPSLTGSGTEAFF
>TRBJ1-2|.|.|TRBV7-8
TGTGCCAGCAGCTTAGGCCCCGCGGCCGTCGATAACTATGGCTACACCTTC
CASSLGPAAVDNYGYTF
>TRBJ1-5|.|.|TRBV21-1
TGTGCCAGCAGCAAACGGCCGGGCTGGTGGAGGAATCAGCCCCAGCATTTT
CASSKRPGWWRNQPQHF
>TRBJ2-3|.|.|TRBV6-4
TGTGCCAGCAGTGCGCTGGCCTCGACAGATACGCAGTATTTT
CASSALASTDTQYF
>TRBJ1-5|few|.|TRBV19
TGTGCCAGTAGTATAGAGTGGCAGGGGCTCAATCAGCCCCAGCATTTT
CASSIEWQGLNQPQHF
>TRBJ1-2|.|.|TRBV9
TGTGCCAGCAGCGTAGTACAGTACTATGGCTACACCTTC
CASSVVQYYGYTF
>TRBJ1-1|.|.|TRBV11-2
TGTGCCAGCAGCTCCCTTAGATCGGCCCTGGGCCTCTCTCGAGGGGCTTTCTTT
CASSSLRSALGLSRGAFF
>TRBJ1-4|.|.|TRBV7-9
TGTGCCAGCAGCCCCGGGGTGGAAAAACTGTTTTTT
CASSPGVEKLFF
>TRBJ1-5|.|TRBD1|TRBV19
TGTGCCAGTGTAAGACAGGGGGCGGCCGCGCCCCAGCATTTT
CASVRQGAAAPQHF
>TRBJ2-4|.|TRBD2|TRBV11-2
TGTGCCAGCAGCCGCGGGGGGGCCGTTGGCATTCAGTACTTC
CASSRGGAVGIQYF
>TRBJ1-5|.|.|TRBV6-5
TGTGCCTGCGGACCGGGGGGAAATCAGCCCCAGCATTTT
CACGPGGNQPQHF
>TRBJ2-7|.|.|TRBV4-1
TGCGCCAGCAGCCCGTTGGCCAGGCGCGCTTCCTACGAGCAGTACTTC
CASSPLARRASYEQYF
>TRBJ2-3|.|TRBD2|TRBV4-1
TGCGCCAGCAGCCAAGAAGGGGGACTAGCGGGGAAAGATACGCAGTATTTT
CASSQEGGLAGKDTQYF
>TRBJ1-6|.|TRBD1|TRBV2
TGTGCCAGCAACCCGACAGGGACCTATAATTCACCCCTCCACTTT
CASNPTGTYNSPLHF
>TRBJ1-4|.|.|TRBV3-1/TRBV3-2
TGTGCCAGCAGCTCCCAATGGGGGGGGCTAGGAGAAAAACTGTTTTTT
CASSSQWGGLGEKLFF
>TRBJ2-5|.|.|TRBV27
TGTGCCAGCAGTTTAAGTGGCGGGCCAGGGACCCAGTACTTC
CASSLSGGPGTQYF
>TRBJ2-1|.|TRBD2|TRBV6-5
TGTGCCAGCAGTTACGAGGGGACTAGCGGGGGAAATGAGCAGTTCTTC
CASSYEGTSGGNEQFF
>TRBJ2-5|.|.|TRBV30
TGTGCCTGGAGTCCATTGGGCAACCAAGAGACCCAGTACTTC
CAWSPLGNQETQYF
>TRBJ1-3|.|TRBD1|TRBV2
TGTGCCAGCAGTGATCAGGGGGCTCGAAACACCATATATTTT
CASSDQGARNTIYF
>TRBJ1-1|.|.|TRBV6-5
TGTGCCAGCAGTTACAGACGGGACACTGAAGCTTTCTTT
CASSYRRDTEAFF
>TRBJ2-1|.|TRBD2|TRBV11-3
TGTGCCAGCAGCGATAGTCAGCGGGGGGACAATGAGCAGTTCTTC
CASSDSQRGDNEQFF
>TRBJ1-4|.|.|TRBV14
TGTGCCAGCAGCCAGACCCGGGGGGGCGCCGAAAAACTGTTTTTT
CASSQTRGGAEKLFF
>TRBJ1-1|once|TRBD1|TRBV6-6
TGTGCCAGCAGTTCCACGACAGGGAGCACTGAAGCTTTCTTT
CASSSTTGSTEAFF
>TRBJ1-6|.|.|TRBV9
TGTGCCAGCAGCGTAGAGGGAGGGAGGAATTCACCCCTCCACTTT
CASSVEGGRNSPLHF
>TRBJ1-1|.|.|TRBV7-8
TGTGCCAGCAGCCTAGGGAGTTTGAACACTGAAGCTTTCTTT
CASSLGSLNTEAFF
>TRBJ1-3|.|.|TRBV10-3
TGTGCCATCACTCCGGACAGCTATGGAAACACCATATATTTT
CAITPDSYGNTIYF
>TRBJ1-2|.|.|TRBV7-8
TGTGCCAGCAGCTCAAACGCAGGGCGTGGAGGCTACACCTTC
CASSSNAGRGGYTF
>TRBJ2-2|.|TRBD2|TRBV7-2
TGTGCCAGCAACCGGGGGGGAGGCGACACCGGGGAGCTGTTTTTT
CASNRGGGDTGELFF
>TRBJ1-2|.|.|TRBV6-5
TGTGCCAGCAAGGCGGACTGGCTCAACACCTTC
CASKADWLNTF
>TRBJ1-5|once|.|TRBV19
TGTGCCAGTAGTATCCCGGGGGGACAGCCCCAGCATTTT
CASSIPGGQPQHF
>TRBJ2-7|.|.|TRBV15
TGTGCCACCAGCCAGGGCCCCTACGAGCAGTACTTC
CATSQGPYEQYF
>TRBJ2-7|.|TRBD1|TRBV20-1
TGCAGTGCTAGTCTGGACAGGGGGCTCAACGAGCAGTACTTC
CSASLDRGLNEQYF
>TRBJ1-2|.|TRBD1|TRBV29-1
TGCAGCGTTGGCTACCGGGACAGGGGCTACACCTTC
CSVGYRDRGYTF
>TRBJ2-1|.|.|TRBV5-1
TGCGCCAGCGGCAACAATACAGACTCCTACAATGAGCAGTTCTTC
CASGNNTDSYNEQFF
>TRBJ1-2|.|.|TRBV27
TGTGCCAGCAGTGAGGGTTTAGTCTATGGCTACACCTTC
CASSEGLVYGYTF
>TRBJ1-2|.|.|TRBV27
TGTGCCAGCAGCCTGACCACAGATAATTATGGCTACACCTTC
CASSLTTDNYGYTF